Each of the 18 T cell receptor beta chains below was sequenced from the same sample in a study of blood T cell repertoires in COVID-19. Clones were sequenced by immunoSEQ multiplex PCR, and TCRdb holds only the in-frame ones, with some missing. The repertoire holds 180,000 or so clones, with 87% as singletons. The sample taken for sequencing was peripheral blood. These receptor sequences come from a man aged 18 to 35 with active or convalescent COVID-19.

The DNA of the CDR3 is TGTGCCAGCAGCCAGGGCAACACTGAAGCTTTCTTT. This sequence encodes CASSQGNTEAFF. J is TRBJ1-1 and V is TRBV3-1 (or the pseudogene TRBV3-2); no firm D call. This CDR3 comprises 12 residues. Between the trimmed V and J ends, which lost 3 bases and 2 bases, there was a span of 4 bases. Germline V CDR1 and CDR2: LGHDT, YNNKEL (reference sequence).

V usage is TRBV9 and J usage is TRBJ1-3; TRBD1 might be the D (6 bases). Looked up from germline, CDR1 is SGDLS and CDR2 is YYNGEE. V gave up 3 bases and J gave up 3 bases, with 10 bases separating them. The CDR3 extends over 14 amino acids. CDR3 sequence: CASSAGVSGNTIYF. The CDR3 coding sequence is TGTGCCAGCAGCGCAGGGGTTAGTGGAAACACCATATATTTT. The variable domain in full, with the rest retrieved from reference TRBV9 and TRBJ1-3, is DSGVTQTPKHLITATGQRVTLRCSPRSGDLSVYWYQQSLDQGLQFLIQYYNGEERAKGNILERFSAQQFPDLHSELNLSSLELGDSALYFCASSAGVSGNTIYFGEGSWLTVV.

The rearrangement joins TRBV6-5 to TRBJ2-3, with D unclear. This CDR3 has 15 amino acids. Germline assignment: CDR1 MNHEY and CDR2 SVGAGI. V was cut by 0 bases and J by 0 bases, with 7 bases left in between. The CDR3 coding sequence is TGTGCCAGCAGTTACTCGCGAGAAAGCACAGATACGCAGTATTTT. It specifies CASSYSRESTDTQYF.

The chain carries TRBV14 and TRBJ1-1; D uncertain. V gave up 1 base and J gave up 6 bases, with 6 bases separating them. The CDR3 sequence is 12 residues long. The germline gives CDR1 SGHDN, CDR2 FVKESK. The CDR3 here is CASSQVTAEAFF. The CDR3 DNA reads as TGTGCCAGCAGCCAAGTTACTGCTGAAGCTTTCTTT. Filled out from reference TRBV14 and TRBJ1-1, the complete variable domain reads EAGVTQFPSHSVIEKGQTVTLRCDPISGHDNLYWYRRVMGKEIKFLLHFVKESKQDESGMPNNRFLAERTGGTYSTLKVQPAELEDSGVYFCASSQVTAEAFFGQGTRLTVV.

The chain links TRBV19 to TRBJ1-2; D is possibly TRBD1 (5 bases). The germline V gene encodes CDR1 LNHDA and CDR2 SQIVND (reference sequence). CDR3 length equals 14 residues. Trimming stripped 5 bases from V and 10 bases from J, with 20 bases between. The CDR3 DNA sequence: TGTGCCAGTAGTGCTCGGACAATTCAAGGGGACTACACCTTC. Translated: CASSARTIQGDYTF. Based on the CDR3 plus reference TRBV19 and TRBJ1-2, the full variable domain is DGGITQSPKYLFRKEGQNVTLSCEQNLNHDAMYWYRQDPGQGLRLIYYSQIVNDFQKGDIAEGYSVSREKKESFPLTVTSAQKNPTAFYLCASSARTIQGDYTFGSGTRLTVV.

The J gene is TRBJ1-2, the V gene TRBV6-6; TRBD1 matches 9 bases. From germline, CDR1 is MNHNY and CDR2 SVGAGI (reference sequence). The CDR3 totals 17 residues. V was clipped by 5 bases and J by 1 base; unmatched bases: 11. The CDR3 DNA reads as TGTGCCAGCAGTCAGGGTGGGGACAGGGTAATTAACTATGGCTACACCTTC. Encoded protein: CASSQGGDRVINYGYTF.

The CDR3 coding sequence is TGTGCCAGTAGTGTGGACTGGAGCTATGGCTACACCTTC. Translated, it gives CASSVDWSYGYTF. The chain is built from TRBV19 and TRBJ1-2; D not certain. The CDR3 sequence is 13 residues long. Looked up from germline, CDR1 is LNHDA and CDR2 is SQIVND (reference sequence). Trimming shortened V by 5 bases and J by 4 bases, and 11 bases separated the two germline ends.

The gene calls are TRBV11-3 and TRBJ1-1; the D gene is possibly TRBD1 (6 bases). This CDR3 spans 18 amino acids. Germline loops: CDR1 SGHNT, CDR2 YENEEA. V was cut by 5 bases and J by 0 bases, with 22 bases left in between. As DNA, the CDR3 is TGTGCCAGCAGCGATCATGACAGGATGCTGAACATGAACACTGAAGCTTTCTTT. Translated, it gives CASSDHDRMLNMNTEAFF.

The chain has TRBV5-1 and TRBJ2-2, with D possibly TRBD1 on 5 matching bases. The CDR3 contains 16 residues. V was cut by 0 bases and J by 1 base, with 10 bases left in between. CDR1 is SGHRS, CDR2 YFSETQ, per germline. For the CDR3, the DNA is TGCGCCAGCAGCTTGGCAGGGCAGCGGAACACCGGGGAGCTGTTTTTT. Protein product: CASSLAGQRNTGELFF.

This clone was seen a few times. V is TRBV12-3 or TRBV12-4 and J is TRBJ1-5; TRBD1 is a possible D gene (6 bases). The ends were cut back, 3 bases at V and 6 bases at J, with 9 bases in the middle. This CDR3 has 13 amino acids. CDR3 nucleotides: TGTGCCAGCAGTTTGGGGGCTGGTCAGCCCCAGCATTTT. Its translation is CASSLGAGQPQHF.

The chain carries TRBV19 and TRBJ2-7; D remains unclear. Trimming removed 0 bases from V and 2 bases from J, with 11 bases in between. CDR1 and CDR2 from the germline V gene are LNHDA and SQIVND (reference sequence). This CDR3 comprises 15 residues. CDR3 amino acids: CASSIDSQKAYEQYF. DNA for the CDR3: TGTGCCAGTAGTATAGATAGCCAGAAAGCCTACGAGCAGTACTTC.

The chain is built from TRBV14 and TRBJ1-2; no clear D gene. The CDR3 is made up of 17 amino acids. Germline CDR1 SGHDN, CDR2 FVKESK. V was clipped by 9 bases and J by 4 bases, with 27 bases between them. The CDR3 sequence is CASSAGTSSRDTYGYTF. CDR3 coding DNA: TGTGCCAGTTCGGCGGGAACGTCGTCCCGTGATACCTATGGCTACACCTTC.

In its sample, this clone was seen once. The genes are TRBV24-1 and TRBJ2-3; D not resolved. Germline V gives CDR1 KGHDR, CDR2 SFDVKD. V dropped 1 base and J dropped 1 base, with 8 bases sitting between them. There are 15 residues in the CDR3. In DNA form, the CDR3 reads TGTGCCACCAGTGATTTCACAGTGGGCACAGATACGCAGTATTTT. It encodes CATSDFTVGTDTQYF.

The V call is TRBV3-1 (or the pseudogene TRBV3-2), the J call TRBJ2-2, with TRBD2 identical over 11 bases. The germline CDR1 and CDR2 sequences are LGHDT and YNNKEL (reference sequence). V lost 6 bases, J lost 6 bases, and 3 bases stayed unmatched. The CDR3 extends over 14 amino acids. CDR3 sequence reads: CASRFSGGAGELFF. The CDR3 nucleotides are TGTGCCAGCAGATTTAGCGGGGGGGCCGGGGAGCTGTTTTTT.

J is TRBJ1-4 and V is TRBV6-5, with D perhaps TRBD1 (5 bases). The V gene's germline CDR1 is MNHEY and CDR2 SVGAGI. V was shortened by 6 bases and J by 8 bases, with 19 bases between the two germline ends. The length of the CDR3 is 15 residues. The DNA of the CDR3 is TGTGCCAGCAGCGTGGGGCTACCTAGGGGCGAAAAACTGTTTTTT. The encoded protein is CASSVGLPRGEKLFF.

V gene TRBV5-1 combines with J gene TRBJ2-3, with 8 bases fitting TRBD2. Germline V gene sequence: CDR1 SGHRS, CDR2 YFSETQ. V was clipped by 2 bases and J by 5 bases; unmatched bases: 1. CDR3 size: 13 residues. CDR3: CASSFRGGDTQYF. CDR3 DNA: TGCGCCAGCAGCTTCCGGGGGGGAGATACGCAGTATTTT.

CDR3: CASSPLLDSQETQYF. CDR3 nucleotide sequence: TGTGCCAGCAGTCCACTCCTGGACAGCCAAGAGACCCAGTACTTC. The chain employs TRBV6-5 and TRBJ2-5; D is perhaps TRBD1 (6 bases). The CDR3 runs to 15 residues. Trimming removed 5 bases at V and 1 base at J, with 14 bases between. Germline CDR1 MNHEY, CDR2 SVGAGI.

The rearrangement uses TRBV3-1 (or the pseudogene TRBV3-2) and TRBJ1-2; the D gene is possibly TRBD1 (5 bases). The ends were cut back, 4 bases at V and 6 bases at J, with 12 bases in the middle. This CDR3 comprises 13 residues. Germline CDR1 reads LGHDT; CDR2 reads YNNKEL (reference sequence). The CDR3: CASSPSKGHGYTF. CDR3 nucleotide sequence: TGTGCCAGCAGCCCCTCGAAGGGGCATGGCTACACCTTC.